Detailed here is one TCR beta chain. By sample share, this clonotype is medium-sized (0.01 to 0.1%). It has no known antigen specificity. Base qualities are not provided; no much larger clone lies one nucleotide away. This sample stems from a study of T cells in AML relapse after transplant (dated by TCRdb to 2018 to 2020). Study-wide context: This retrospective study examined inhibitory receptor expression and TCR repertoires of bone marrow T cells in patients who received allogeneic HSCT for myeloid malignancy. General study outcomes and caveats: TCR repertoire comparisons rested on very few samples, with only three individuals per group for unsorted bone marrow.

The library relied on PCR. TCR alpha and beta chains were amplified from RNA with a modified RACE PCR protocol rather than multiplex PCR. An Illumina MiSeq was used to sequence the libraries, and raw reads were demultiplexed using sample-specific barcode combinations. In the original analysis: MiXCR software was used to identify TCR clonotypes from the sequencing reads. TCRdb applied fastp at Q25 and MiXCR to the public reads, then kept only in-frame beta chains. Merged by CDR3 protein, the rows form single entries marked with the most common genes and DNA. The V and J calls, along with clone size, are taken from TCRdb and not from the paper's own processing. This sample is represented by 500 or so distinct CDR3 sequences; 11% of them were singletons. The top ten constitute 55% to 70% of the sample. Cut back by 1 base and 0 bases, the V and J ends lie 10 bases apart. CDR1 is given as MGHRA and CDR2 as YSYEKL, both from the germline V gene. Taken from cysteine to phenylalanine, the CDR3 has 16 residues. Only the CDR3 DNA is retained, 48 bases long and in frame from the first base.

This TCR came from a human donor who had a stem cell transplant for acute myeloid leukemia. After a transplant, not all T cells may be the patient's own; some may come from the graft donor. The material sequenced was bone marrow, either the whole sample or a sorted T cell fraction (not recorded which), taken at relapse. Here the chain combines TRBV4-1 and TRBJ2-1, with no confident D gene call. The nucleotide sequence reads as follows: TGCGCCAGCAGCCAAGTGGGCTACAGCTCCTACAATGAGCAGTTCTTC. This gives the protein CASSQVGYSSYNEQFF.